The present T cell receptor beta chain was sequenced within a study of cytomegalovirus exposure and HLA in healthy donors (dated by TCRdb to 2017 to 2019). Context from the whole study: According to an earlier analysis of 587 of the donors, about 179 million T cells yielded 120 million or so unique TCR beta sequences and approximately 300 Gb of sequence data. Across approximately 420 genotyped donors of the cohort, an average of approximately 220,000 unique TCR beta nucleotide sequences per donor were sequenced, and roughly a sixth of those sequences were non-productive. The later analysis used no new phenotypic data to find candidate immune exposures, relying instead on TCR beta sequences and their occurrence across donors. Donor age, sex, ethnicity and CMV serostatus were compiled alongside the repertoire data. Using immunosequencing, the study profiled T cell repertoires from around 680 subjects and related those repertoires to cytomegalovirus serostatus. The number of donors typed differed by locus, with 629-630 for A, B, C, DRB1 and DQB1, around 520 for DQA1, 606 for DPA1, and under 490 for DPB1. Genome-wide SNP genotypes for about 60% of the roughly 670 donors were used in a later genetic analysis, which treated that subset as a discovery cohort. A few DR-DQ haplotypes were treated as single units for association and clustering because of strong linkage in the cohort. High-throughput TCR immunosequencing, statistical association of individual TCRs with disease status, and machine learning were combined to predict cytomegalovirus infection status. An earlier analysis of several hundred of the donors applied high-throughput TCR beta sequencing to assess whether each TCR beta V gene segment acted as functional or pseudogenic. Along with the roughly 700-subject first cohort, a separate validation cohort of over a hundred different subjects was used. The aim of the study was to test whether cataloging public T cell receptors could identify signatures of past pathogen exposure. Approximately 300 gigabases of sequencing data and around 90 million unique TCR sequences made up an early release that covered under 750 HLA-typed donors. HLA typing included class I and class II loci at four-digit resolution. The genetic ancestry cluster associated with self-reported Caucasian donors included about four fifths of the 300 to 450 genotyped donors. A later analysis re-analyzed previously published TCR beta repertoires from approximately 670 donors and added high-resolution HLA genotyping to study TCR occurrence patterns. All discovery cohort repertoires had been generated on a single sequencing platform. The research as a whole found: A group of highly shared sequence variants was considered likely to be a technical artifact of the sequencing pipeline. According to a later analysis, parvovirus B19, influenza, CMV and Epstein-Barr virus appeared linked to several top co-occurrence clusters. An association between a missense DCLRE1C variant and V-gene and J-gene trimming of TCR beta chains was found in a later genetic analysis and replicated in an independent cohort. When HLA alleles, especially DR and DQ, strongly co-occurred, attributing TCR associations to individual alleles was difficult. A total of about 180 TCR beta chains were listed by the study as associated with cytomegalovirus. Roughly uniform sequencing depth across donors was assumed in presence/absence analyses, although this assumption may not hold. The only immune exposure information available for the cohort was CMV serostatus. Linkage disequilibrium might explain the correlated functional status among segregating V segments, but an unknown experimental factor could not be excluded. It was suggested by the authors that the approach could potentially be generalized to other disease states and immunological phenotypes. In a later genetic analysis, fewer N-insertions in productive TCRs were reported among donors in an Asian-associated ancestry cluster than the approximately 670-donor mean. Because HLA typing was missing for some donors at each locus, association tests included only the typed subset. Only TCR beta chains were sequenced in this cohort, and the absence of alpha or paired-chain data limited detectable features. A later analysis associated roughly 17,000 TCR beta sequences with specific HLA alleles at a false discovery rate of 0.05. According to a later analysis, most CMV-associated TCR beta chains appeared to be HLA-restricted, and the HLA associations seemed to be driven largely by CMV exposure. Because counts were too low, seventeen rarely observed V segments, including chromosome 9 orphons, were left out of the earlier analysis of 500 to 650 of the donors. A later analysis found that HLA-associated TCR beta chains were more clonally expanded and had lower generation probabilities than equally common non-associated chains. Cytomegalovirus status was reported to be diagnosed by the classifier with high specificity and sensitivity in both the original and validation cohorts. In vitro tests confirmed that three of the cytomegalovirus-associated TCR beta chains recognize cytomegalovirus antigens. A later analysis found that TCR association rates varied across HLA loci, with DRB1 alleles showing the most associated TCRs and HLA-C alleles the fewest. Some IMGT-functional V segments, including TRBV6-2 and TRBV6-3, could not be told apart with the 87-base-pair reads, so those segments were excluded. An earlier analysis of approximately 540 of the donors showed that most TCR beta V segments appeared in productive rearrangements either about 90% or about 30% of the time, which broadly matched IMGT annotations. Most TCR sequences were observed very rarely across donors, whereas some public TCRs were present in many individuals. A further reported finding was that TCR beta sequences accurately predicted the HLA-A and HLA-B alleles for most subjects in the first cohort.

In total, more than 500 healthy bone marrow donors made up the cohort. At the time of sampling, every cohort member was nominally healthy, though immune exposures that went unrecorded were likely present. The donor was CMV seronegative and was included in the group of a few hundred seronegative cohort members. Every donor gave a peripheral blood sample, and the peripheral blood mononuclear cells from that sample were used for TCR beta sequencing. The Qiagen DNeasy Blood Extraction Kit was used to extract genomic DNA from the blood cell samples. Receptors were amplified or captured by the immunoSEQ multiplex PCR assay. The multiplex PCR relied on a mix of 60 forward primers for TCR Vbeta segments and 13 reverse primers for TCR Jbeta segments. Amplification of the CDR3 region of rearranged TCR beta genes was performed with a multiplex PCR assay on genomic DNA. Amplified TCR beta libraries were sequenced as 87-base-pair reads on the Illumina HiSeq System. In the authors' own workflow: A later analysis counted about 80 million unique TCR beta chains across the 670 or so repertoires, and 9.5 million to 11 million of these chains were shared by at least two donors. Raw reads were error-corrected and collapsed into unique sequences with a nearest-neighbor algorithm that merged closely related sequences to remove PCR and sequencing errors. To assign V, D and J gene segments, CDR3 sequences were aligned to IMGT reference sequences. Each retained sequence needed at least a six-nucleotide match to both a V gene segment and a J gene segment. A rearrangement counted as productive if the CDR3 had no stop codons and remained in frame with V and J, and every other rearrangement counted as non-productive. Following IMGT convention, CDR3 was defined as the stretch from the second conserved V-encoded cysteine to the conserved J-encoded phenylalanine. Sequences without an unambiguous match to a single V gene segment were excluded from the earlier analysis of a few hundred of the donors. In an earlier analysis of about 590 of the donors, a V segment was called functional when productive rearrangements were above 56.7%, and segregating when the standard deviation between donors exceeded 5%. A statistical classification framework was built to diagnose cytomegalovirus status from the catalog of TCR beta chain sequences. A later analysis assigned V and J genes by comparing TCR nucleotide sequences with IMGT/GENE-DB human TR gene sequences. In a later analysis, CDR3 sequences and most-parsimonious VDJ recombination scenarios were assigned using the TCRdist pipeline. In a later analysis, each TCR beta chain was defined by its CDR3 amino acid sequence together with its V-gene family, and reads without a unique V-gene family were excluded. In a later analysis, approximately 590 highly shared, low-generation-probability nucleotide sequences were removed to address suspected cross-contamination and a sequencing artifact. A later analysis calculated a clonal expansion index for each public chain from normalized within-repertoire ranks of inferred template counts. In a later analysis, generation probabilities were computed with a VDJ recombination model fitted to out-of-frame rearrangements, and the resulting probabilities were checked against IGoR. A later analysis scored TCR-TCR, TCR-HLA and TCR-CMV co-occurrence with hypergeometric tests, applying a repertoire-size bias correction to TCR pairs. A later analysis estimated false discovery rates by permuting HLA or CMV assignments 20 times. In a later analysis, co-occurring TCRs were grouped using DBSCAN, and TCRdist sequence similarity was added for clustering within HLA-allele-positive subsets. Repertoires with fewer than 30,000 or more than 120,000 public chains were left out of co-occurrence clustering, as were about five repertoires with anomalous nucleotide sharing. As stored in TCRdb, this immuneACCESS dataset retains in-frame rearrangements with V and J assigned. A fraction of the clones does not appear; measured against another copy, unresolved V genes explain less than half of the discrepancy, and the remainder lacks a known reason. D and trimming come from the DNA, and the V and J calls and clone size come from that table. In this sample the table shows around 140,000 clones, roughly 85% of which occur a single time. Of the sample, about 1.5% falls within the top ten clones.

The germline V gene supplies CDR1 SGHTA and CDR2 FQGNSA. V is pruned by 5 bases and J by 10 bases, leaving 22 bases of the junction without a gene match. Its CDR3 holds 18 amino acids, cysteine through phenylalanine. Only the CDR3 portion is preserved as DNA: 54 bases, with reading frame beginning at the first base. With regard to this clone: It lacks a known antigen. There are no base qualities to consult, and no much larger clone falls within one base.

The sequenced material came from PBMCs. This receptor was obtained from a middle-aged man in good health and CMV-seronegative. The chain links TRBV7-2 with TRBJ2-5; 10 bases in between match TRBD2. The CDR3 has the sequence CASSPDTSGAGGWRGQYF. The nucleotides are TGTGCCAGCAGCCCTGATACTAGCGGGGCCGGCGGGTGGAGGGGCCAGTACTTC. Supplemented by the reference TRBV7-2 and TRBJ2-5 proteins around the CDR3, the complete variable domain is GAGVSQSPSNKVTEKGKDVELRCDPISGHTALYWYRQSLGQGLEFLIYFQGNSAPDKSGLPSDRFSAERTGGSVSTLTIQRTQQEDSAVYLCASSPDTSGAGGWRGQYFGPGTRLLVL.